This T cell receptor (beta chain) was retrieved from a study of shared clonotypes between healthy human individuals. The CDR3 loop spans 15 amino acids. Trimming at V came to 1 base and at J to 3 bases, leaving 2 bases not matched to a gene. From germline, CDR1 is MNHEY and CDR2 SVGAGI. CD8 cells regarded as naive lacked CD45RO, were positively chosen for CCR7, and omitted terminally differentiated effector memory CD45RA+ cells. TCRdb keeps only in-frame clones here, not all; method: immunoSEQ multiplex PCR. The sample gives 1.5 million to 2.5 million clones, 85% to 95% of which show up once; 1.2% is in the top ten.

Source material: naive CD8+ T cells sorted from blood. The receptor was derived from a man aged 18 to 30 in good health. The V gene is TRBV6-5, the J gene TRBJ1-4, with 7 positions matching TRBD1. CDR3 DNA sequence: TGTGCCAGCAGTTACTTGGGGACAGCTAATGAAAAACTGTTTTTT. Its translation: CASSYLGTANEKLFF.